The rows below give T cell receptor beta chains drawn from one sample of a study of blood T cell repertoires in COVID-19. Using immunoSEQ multiplex PCR, the repertoire was profiled, and TCRdb retains in-frame clones only, with some absent. The profile shows tens of thousands of clones, around 85% of them singletons. Sequenced: peripheral blood. These receptors originate from a woman aged 80 or over with active or convalescent COVID-19. Both conserved end residues are part of each CDR3. The order of the fields is clone size, V gene, J gene, D gene, CDR3 protein, CDR3 DNA. The D gene is left open where the match is weak. Size is omitted from some rows. Given values are once, few, many or a class for expanded clones.

-	TRBV27	TRBJ1-6	-	CASRRSSLNNSPLHF	TGTGCCAGCAGGCGAAGTAGCCTGAATAATTCACCCCTCCACTTT
-	TRBV2	TRBJ1-3	TRBD1	CASSTGTASGNTIYF	TGTGCCAGCAGTACCGGGACAGCCTCTGGAAACACCATATATTTT
-	TRBV6-4	TRBJ2-6	TRBD1	CASSVSPPGQGLTGANVLTF	TGTGCCAGCAGTGTTAGCCCTCCGGGACAGGGCCTCACTGGGGCCAACGTCCTGACTTTC
-	TRBV2	TRBJ2-5	TRBD2	CASSVAGGPQETQYF	TGTGCCAGCAGTGTGGCGGGGGGGCCGCAAGAGACCCAGTACTTC
-	TRBV11-2	TRBJ1-2	TRBD1	CASRRTGGDGYTF	TGTGCCAGCAGGCGGACAGGGGGGGATGGCTACACCTTC
-	TRBV7-9	TRBJ2-6	TRBD1	CASSEDRGRAGANVLTF	TGTGCCAGCAGCGAGGACAGGGGGCGGGCTGGGGCCAACGTCCTGACTTTC
-	TRBV12-3/TRBV12-4	TRBJ1-2	-	CASSFRSYGYTF	TGTGCCAGCAGTTTCCGGAGCTATGGCTACACCTTC
-	TRBV6-1	TRBJ1-2	-	CASSETPDRNYGYTF	TGTGCCAGCAGTGAAACCCCGGACAGAAACTATGGCTACACCTTC
-	TRBV11-2	TRBJ1-2	-	CASSSLQWGYTF	TGTGCCAGCAGCTCCCTCCAGTGGGGCTACACCTTC
-	TRBV27	TRBJ1-2	TRBD1	CASSLRRTGLLYGYTF	TGTGCCAGCAGTTTACGAAGGACAGGGTTATTGTATGGCTACACCTTC
-	TRBV15	TRBJ1-1	-	CATSRGGVGSEAFF	TGTGCCACCAGCAGAGGCGGGGTGGGCAGTGAAGCTTTCTTT
-	TRBV9	TRBJ1-5	TRBD1	CASSVTGGHQPQHF	TGTGCCAGCAGCGTGACAGGGGGTCATCAGCCCCAGCATTTT
few	TRBV15	TRBJ2-2	-	CATSRDRTTGELFF	TGTGCCACCAGCAGAGACAGAACAACCGGGGAGCTGTTTTTT
once	TRBV9	TRBJ1-2	-	CASSEGGTGYTF	TGTGCCAGCAGCGAGGGGGGGACCGGCTACACCTTC
-	TRBV7-2	TRBJ2-1	TRBD2	CASHSGRTNNEQFF	TGTGCCAGCCATAGCGGGAGGACTAACAATGAGCAGTTCTTC
few	TRBV29-1	TRBJ2-3	-	CSVKRQTTDTQYF	TGCAGCGTGAAGAGACAGACCACAGATACGCAGTATTTT
-	TRBV18	TRBJ2-7	-	CASSGPGVEQYF	TGTGCCAGCTCAGGTCCAGGGGTCGAGCAGTACTTC